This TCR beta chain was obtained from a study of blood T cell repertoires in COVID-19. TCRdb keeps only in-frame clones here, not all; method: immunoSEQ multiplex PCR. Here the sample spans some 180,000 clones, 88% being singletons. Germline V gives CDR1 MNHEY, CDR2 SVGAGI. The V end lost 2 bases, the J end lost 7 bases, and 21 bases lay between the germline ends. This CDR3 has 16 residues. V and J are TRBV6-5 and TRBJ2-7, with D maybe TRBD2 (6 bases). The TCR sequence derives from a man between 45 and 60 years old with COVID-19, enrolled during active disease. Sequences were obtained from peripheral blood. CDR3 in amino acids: CASSYGPGTAVREQYF. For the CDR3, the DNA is TGTGCCAGCAGTTACGGCCCCGGGACTGCGGTGCGAGAGCAGTACTTC.